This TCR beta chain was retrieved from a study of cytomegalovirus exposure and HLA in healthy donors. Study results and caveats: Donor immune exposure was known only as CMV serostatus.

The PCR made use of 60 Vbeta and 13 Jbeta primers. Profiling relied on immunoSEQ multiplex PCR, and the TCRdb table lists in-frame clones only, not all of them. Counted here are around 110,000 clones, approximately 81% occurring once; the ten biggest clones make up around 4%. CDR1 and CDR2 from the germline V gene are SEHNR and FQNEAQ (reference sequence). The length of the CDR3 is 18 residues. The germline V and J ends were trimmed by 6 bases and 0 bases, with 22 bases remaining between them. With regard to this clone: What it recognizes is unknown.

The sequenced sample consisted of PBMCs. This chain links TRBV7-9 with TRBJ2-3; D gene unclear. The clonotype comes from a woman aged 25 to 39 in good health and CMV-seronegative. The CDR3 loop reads CASSSPDKVYSSTDTQYF. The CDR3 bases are TGTGCCAGCAGTTCCCCAGATAAAGTGTATTCTAGCACAGATACGCAGTATTTT.